This T cell receptor beta chain was observed in a study of blood T cell repertoires in COVID-19. Study-level information: Material from acute and convalescent COVID-19 was sourced from the United States, Italy and Spain. Sources were T cells, B-cell-depleted T cells, or PBMCs; the material itself was cDNA or gDNA.

The V segment lost 5 bases and the J segment 6 bases; nucleotides outside the gene matches: 3. The CDR3 loop spans 13 amino acids. Germline V gene lookup returns CDR1 SEHNR and CDR2 FQNEAQ (reference sequence). Original analysis: By means of reference gene primer amplification, nucleated cell counts were estimated. Sequenced by immunoSEQ multiplex PCR; TCRdb stores in-frame clones only, minus some. V, J and clone size are taken as reported in that table, and D and trimming were inferred from the DNA itself. The sample has about 190,000 clones, nearly 90% seen once. The gene calls are TRBV7-9 and TRBJ1-5, with 8 nucleotides matching TRBD1. The clonotype originates from a man aged 45-65 years with acute or convalescent COVID-19. Material: peripheral blood. The CDR3 sequence is CASSDRGTQPQHF. The DNA for the CDR3 is TGTGCCAGCAGCGACAGGGGTACTCAGCCCCAGCATTTT.